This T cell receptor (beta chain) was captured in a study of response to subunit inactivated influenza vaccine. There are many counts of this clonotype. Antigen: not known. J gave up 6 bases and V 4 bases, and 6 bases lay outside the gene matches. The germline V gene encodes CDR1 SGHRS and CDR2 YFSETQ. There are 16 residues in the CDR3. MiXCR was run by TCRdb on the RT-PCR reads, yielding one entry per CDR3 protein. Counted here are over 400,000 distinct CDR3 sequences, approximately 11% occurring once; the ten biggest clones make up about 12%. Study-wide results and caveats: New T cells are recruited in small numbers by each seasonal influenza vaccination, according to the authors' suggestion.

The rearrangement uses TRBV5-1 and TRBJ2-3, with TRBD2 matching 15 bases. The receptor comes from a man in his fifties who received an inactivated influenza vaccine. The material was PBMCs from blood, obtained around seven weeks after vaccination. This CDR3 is CASSMTGTSGGDTQYF. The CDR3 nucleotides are TGCGCCAGCAGCATGACCGGGACTAGCGGGGGGGATACGCAGTATTTT.